The rows below give T cell receptor beta chains drawn from one sample of a study of T cells after yellow fever vaccination. TCRdb re-called the 5' RACE reads through MiXCR, storing one row per CDR3 protein. The sample includes 450,000 to 550,000 distinct CDR3 sequences, 20% to 25% of them seen just once. Material: PBMCs, obtained 20 to 25 days after the first yellow fever vaccination. The receptors stem from a man younger than 35 who received the YFV17D yellow fever vaccine. The CDR3 runs from the conserved cysteine through the conserved F or W. The D gene is left open where the match is weak. Clone size is not always given. Where it is, it says once, few, many or a class for expanded clones.

DNA: TGCGCCAGCAGCTTGGTTCCCAGCGAGCAGTACTTC
CDR3: CASSLVPSEQYF
D: .
V: TRBV5-1
J: TRBJ2-7
size: .

DNA: TGTGCCAGCAGTAACTATGCAGATACGCAGTATTTT
CDR3: CASSNYADTQYF
D: .
V: TRBV12-3/TRBV12-4
J: TRBJ2-3
size: .

DNA: TGCGCCAGCAGCTTGGAAAGGACTAACAATGAGCAGTTCTTC
CDR3: CASSLERTNNEQFF
D: .
V: TRBV5-1
J: TRBJ2-1
size: .

DNA: TGTGCCAGCAGGGCGGGACAGTCCTACACTGAAGCTTTCTTT
CDR3: CASRAGQSYTEAFF
D: TRBD1
V: TRBV3-1
J: TRBJ1-1
size: few

DNA: TGTGCCAGCATCCCCCAGCCTCCCGGGGAGCTGTTTTTT
CDR3: CASIPQPPGELFF
D: .
V: TRBV2
J: TRBJ2-2
size: few

DNA: TGTGCCAGCTCAGAGACAGGGCGGAAGAGTACTGAAGCTTTCTTT
CDR3: CASSETGRKSTEAFF
D: TRBD1
V: TRBV27
J: TRBJ1-1
size: few

DNA: TGCAGTGCTAGAGATCGCGTGAGACAGAGCACAGATACGCAGTATTTT
CDR3: CSARDRVRQSTDTQYF
D: .
V: TRBV20-1
J: TRBJ2-3
size: few

DNA: TGTGCCAGCAGATTGAGCGGGGGGGACAATGAGCAGTTCTTC
CDR3: CASRLSGGDNEQFF
D: TRBD2
V: TRBV5-4
J: TRBJ2-1
size: .

DNA: TGTGCCAGCAGCGAACTACAGGGAGGCTATGGCTACACCTTC
CDR3: CASSELQGGYGYTF
D: .
V: TRBV13
J: TRBJ1-2
size: .

DNA: TGTGCCAGCAGCCCGGGACAGGGGGCGCTCGGAGAGACCCAGTACTTC
CDR3: CASSPGQGALGETQYF
D: TRBD1
V: TRBV5-4
J: TRBJ2-5
size: .

DNA: TGTGCCAGCAGCCAATCGGTGGGGAGGAGAACCTCCTACAATGAGCAGTTCTTC
CDR3: CASSQSVGRRTSYNEQFF
D: .
V: TRBV4-2
J: TRBJ2-1
size: few

DNA: TGTGCCAGCAGCTCAGAGAGGGATTCACCCCTCCACTTT
CDR3: CASSSERDSPLHF
D: .
V: TRBV7-9
J: TRBJ1-6
size: .

DNA: TGTGCCATCAGTGAATCCCAAATGAGCGGGCTATCAACTAATGAAAAACTGTTTTTT
CDR3: CAISESQMSGLSTNEKLFF
D: .
V: TRBV10-3
J: TRBJ1-4
size: few

DNA: TGCAGCGTTGTGATCCGGGAAGGCGGCTACACCTTC
CDR3: CSVVIREGGYTF
D: .
V: TRBV29-1
J: TRBJ1-2
size: .

DNA: TGTGCCACCAGTGATTACACTGAAGCTTTCTTT
CDR3: CATSDYTEAFF
D: .
V: TRBV24-1
J: TRBJ1-1
size: .

DNA: TGTGCCAGCAGTTTACAGAAAGGCCGAGGCTACACCTTC
CDR3: CASSLQKGRGYTF
D: .
V: TRBV12-3/TRBV12-4
J: TRBJ1-2
size: few

DNA: TGCGCCAGCAGCCAAGATCGGAGACTAGCGGGGGGGAACACCGGGGAGCTGTTTTTT
CDR3: CASSQDRRLAGGNTGELFF
D: TRBD2
V: TRBV4-1
J: TRBJ2-2
size: few

DNA: TGCGCCAGCAGCCAAGATCCTAGCCTTACCGGGGAGCTGTTTTTT
CDR3: CASSQDPSLTGELFF
D: .
V: TRBV4-3
J: TRBJ2-2
size: few

DNA: TGTGCCACCAGTGCGAAGGGGACGGGCCGAGATACGCAGTATTTT
CDR3: CATSAKGTGRDTQYF
D: .
V: TRBV24-1
J: TRBJ2-3
size: few

DNA: TGTGCCAGCAGCGTAGCTGTAGCTCGAAATGAGCAGTTCTTC
CDR3: CASSVAVARNEQFF
D: .
V: TRBV9
J: TRBJ2-1
size: few

DNA: TGTGCCAGCCTGGAGACAGGGACCGTCAAGACCCAGTACTTC
CDR3: CASLETGTVKTQYF
D: TRBD1
V: TRBV6-1
J: TRBJ2-5
size: few

DNA: TGTGCCAGCAGCCCTACGATACCGAGCTCTGGAAACACCATATATTTT
CDR3: CASSPTIPSSGNTIYF
D: .
V: TRBV3-1
J: TRBJ1-3
size: .

DNA: TGCGCCAGCAGTCAATCAGGTCCAGATACGCAGTATTTT
CDR3: CASSQSGPDTQYF
D: .
V: TRBV23-1
J: TRBJ2-3
size: few

DNA: TGTGCCAGCAGTCACGGACAAGAAAGCAATCAGCCCCAGCATTTT
CDR3: CASSHGQESNQPQHF
D: .
V: TRBV12-3/TRBV12-4
J: TRBJ1-5
size: few

DNA: TGTGCCAGCAGCCAAGACAGGGTGGTTGTTCTAGCGGGGGGGCCAAATTCGGCCGGGGAGCTGTTTTTT
CDR3: CASSQDRVVVLAGGPNSAGELFF
D: TRBD2
V: TRBV3-1
J: TRBJ2-2
size: .

DNA: TGTGCCAGCAGCTTCACAGGCCTCCCTAGCAATCAGCCCCAGCATTTT
CDR3: CASSFTGLPSNQPQHF
D: .
V: TRBV5-5
J: TRBJ1-5
size: .

DNA: TGTGCCAGTAGTAGACCCCGGGACGCGAACACTGAAGCTTTCTTT
CDR3: CASSRPRDANTEAFF
D: .
V: TRBV19
J: TRBJ1-1
size: few

DNA: TGTGCCAGCAGCCCAGGGGAAACCGGGGAGCTGTTTTTT
CDR3: CASSPGETGELFF
D: .
V: TRBV7-3
J: TRBJ2-2
size: few

DNA: TGCGCCAGCAGCCGGCGGCCGTCAGGGGACGATGAGCAGTTCTTC
CDR3: CASSRRPSGDDEQFF
D: .
V: TRBV4-3
J: TRBJ2-1
size: .

DNA: TGTGCCAGCAGAGAAAGGAGCGGGGGGGTTACAGATACGCAGTATTTT
CDR3: CASRERSGGVTDTQYF
D: TRBD2
V: TRBV12-3/TRBV12-4
J: TRBJ2-3
size: few

DNA: TGCAGTGCAACGGCAGGGGTTCTAGGGGCAGATACGCAGTATTTT
CDR3: CSATAGVLGADTQYF
D: .
V: TRBV20-1
J: TRBJ2-3
size: .

DNA: TGTGCCGGAGGGAAGGGCCTTTACGAGCAGTACTTC
CDR3: CAGGKGLYEQYF
D: .
V: TRBV30
J: TRBJ2-7
size: .

DNA: TGCGCCAGCAGCCACTACGGGGGGGCAAGTGAGACCCAGTACTTC
CDR3: CASSHYGGASETQYF
D: TRBD2
V: TRBV4-3
J: TRBJ2-5
size: few

DNA: TGCGCCAGCAGCTGGACTAGCGGGGGCGATGATACGCAGTATTTT
CDR3: CASSWTSGGDDTQYF
D: TRBD2
V: TRBV5-1
J: TRBJ2-3
size: few

DNA: TGTGCCAGCAGTTTGTTCATGGCCGGGGAGCTGTTTTTT
CDR3: CASSLFMAGELFF
D: .
V: TRBV12-3/TRBV12-4
J: TRBJ2-2
size: .

DNA: TGCGCCAGCAGAGAACGACAGTACACAGATACGCAGTATTTT
CDR3: CASRERQYTDTQYF
D: .
V: TRBV5-1
J: TRBJ2-3
size: .

DNA: TGTGCCAGCAGCCTGGGCCAGGGGGAGGACACTGAAGCTTTCTTT
CDR3: CASSLGQGEDTEAFF
D: TRBD1
V: TRBV3-1
J: TRBJ1-1
size: few

DNA: TGTGCCAGCAGCCTAGCGGGGGACGCAGATACGCAGTATTTT
CDR3: CASSLAGDADTQYF
D: TRBD2
V: TRBV3-1
J: TRBJ2-3
size: few

DNA: TGTGCCAGCAGCTTGACTAGCGGTACCACAGATACGCAGTATTTT
CDR3: CASSLTSGTTDTQYF
D: TRBD2
V: TRBV7-7
J: TRBJ2-3
size: few

DNA: TGCAGCGTTGCCGCCCGTCACTCCTATGAGCAGTACTTC
CDR3: CSVAARHSYEQYF
D: .
V: TRBV29-1
J: TRBJ2-7
size: few

DNA: TGTGCCAGCAGTTTTTGGGGGATTGAGCAGTTCTTC
CDR3: CASSFWGIEQFF
D: .
V: TRBV28
J: TRBJ2-1
size: .

DNA: TGTGCCAGCTCATCAGGGGCTGGAAACACCATATATTTT
CDR3: CASSSGAGNTIYF
D: .
V: TRBV18
J: TRBJ1-3
size: few

DNA: TGCAGCGTTGAAGAGTGGGGCTACACCTTC
CDR3: CSVEEWGYTF
D: .
V: TRBV29-1
J: TRBJ1-2
size: .

DNA: TGTGCCACCAGTGTCAGGGGGGCCGGCACCGGGGAGCTGTTTTTT
CDR3: CATSVRGAGTGELFF
D: .
V: TRBV24-1
J: TRBJ2-2
size: .

DNA: TGTGCCAGCAGCCAAGACATCAGGGTTGTCTACAATGAGCAGTTCTTC
CDR3: CASSQDIRVVYNEQFF
D: .
V: TRBV14
J: TRBJ2-1
size: few

DNA: TGCGCCAGCAGGGAACCGGGACAGCCTAGCTACACCTTC
CDR3: CASREPGQPSYTF
D: TRBD1
V: TRBV5-1
J: TRBJ1-2
size: .

DNA: TGTGCCAGCAGTTACGACCGGGCCTCGGGGGTTGAAGCTTTCTTT
CDR3: CASSYDRASGVEAFF
D: .
V: TRBV5-6
J: TRBJ1-1
size: few

DNA: TGCGCCAGCAGCCAAGATCTTGGAGACTACGAGCAGTACTTC
CDR3: CASSQDLGDYEQYF
D: .
V: TRBV4-3
J: TRBJ2-7
size: many

DNA: TGTGCCAGCAGCCGAAATTCAGGGTCCGGGGAGCTGTTTTTT
CDR3: CASSRNSGSGELFF
D: .
V: TRBV3-1
J: TRBJ2-2
size: .

DNA: TGCAGCCGAAAGGGACTCTATGGCTACACCTTC
CDR3: CSRKGLYGYTF
D: .
V: TRBV20-1
J: TRBJ1-2
size: few

DNA: TGTGCCAGCAGTTTCTATAGCGGGGGGGACAATGAGCAGTTCTTC
CDR3: CASSFYSGGDNEQFF
D: TRBD2
V: TRBV12-3/TRBV12-4
J: TRBJ2-1
size: .